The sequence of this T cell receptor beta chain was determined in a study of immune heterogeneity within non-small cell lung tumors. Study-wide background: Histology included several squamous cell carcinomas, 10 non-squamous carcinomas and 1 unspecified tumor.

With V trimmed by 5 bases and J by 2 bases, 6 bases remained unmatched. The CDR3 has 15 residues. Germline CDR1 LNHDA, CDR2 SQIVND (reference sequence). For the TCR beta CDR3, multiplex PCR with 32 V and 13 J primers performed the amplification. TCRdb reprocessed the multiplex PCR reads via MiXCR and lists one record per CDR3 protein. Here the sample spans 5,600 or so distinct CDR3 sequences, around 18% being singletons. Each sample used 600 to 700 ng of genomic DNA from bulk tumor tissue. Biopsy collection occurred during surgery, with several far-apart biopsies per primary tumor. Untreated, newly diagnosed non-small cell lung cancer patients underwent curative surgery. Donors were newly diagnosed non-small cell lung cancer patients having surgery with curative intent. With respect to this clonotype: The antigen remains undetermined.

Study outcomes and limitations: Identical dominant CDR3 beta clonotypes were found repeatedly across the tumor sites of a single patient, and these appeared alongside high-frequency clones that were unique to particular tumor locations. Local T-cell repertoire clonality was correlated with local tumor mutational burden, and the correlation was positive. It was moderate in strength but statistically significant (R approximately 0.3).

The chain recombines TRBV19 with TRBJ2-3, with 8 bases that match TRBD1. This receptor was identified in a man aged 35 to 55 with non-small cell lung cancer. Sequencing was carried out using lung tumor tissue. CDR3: CASSRDRTDTDTQYF. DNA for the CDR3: TGTGCCAGTAGTCGGGACAGGACCGACACAGATACGCAGTATTTT.